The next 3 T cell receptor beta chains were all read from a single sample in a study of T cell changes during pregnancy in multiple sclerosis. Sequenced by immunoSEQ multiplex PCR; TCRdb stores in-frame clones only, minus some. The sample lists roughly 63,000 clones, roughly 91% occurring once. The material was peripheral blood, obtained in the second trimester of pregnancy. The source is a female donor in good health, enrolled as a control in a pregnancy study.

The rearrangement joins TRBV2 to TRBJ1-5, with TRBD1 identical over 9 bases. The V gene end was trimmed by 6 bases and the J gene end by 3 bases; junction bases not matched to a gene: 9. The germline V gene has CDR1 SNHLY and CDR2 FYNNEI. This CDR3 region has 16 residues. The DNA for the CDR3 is TGTGCCAGCAGGCGATCTAGGGACAGGGTCAATCAGCCCCAGCATTTT. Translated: CASRRSRDRVNQPQHF. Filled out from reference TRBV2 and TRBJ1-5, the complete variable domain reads EPEVTQTPSHQVTQMGQEVILRCVPISNHLYFYWYRQILGQKVEFLVSFYNNEISEKSEIFDDQFSVERPDGSNFTLKIRSTKLEDSAMYFCASRRSRDRVNQPQHFGDGTRLSIL.

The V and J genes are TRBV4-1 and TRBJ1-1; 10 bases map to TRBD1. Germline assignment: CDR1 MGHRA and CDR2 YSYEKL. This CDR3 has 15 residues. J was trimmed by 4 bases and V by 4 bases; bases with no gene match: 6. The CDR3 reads CASSRDRGPSTEAFF. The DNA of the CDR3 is TGCGCCAGCAGCCGAGACAGGGGGCCTAGCACTGAAGCTTTCTTT.

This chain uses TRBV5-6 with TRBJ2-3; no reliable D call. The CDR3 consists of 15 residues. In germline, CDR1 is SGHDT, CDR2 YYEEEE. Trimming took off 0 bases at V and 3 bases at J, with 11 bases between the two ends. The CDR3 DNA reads TGTGCCAGCAGCTTGGGAGCTGGGCTAACAGATACGCAGTATTTT. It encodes CASSLGAGLTDTQYF.